This TCR beta chain appears in the sequencing data of a study of T cells after yellow fever vaccination. Study at large: Researchers used SMART-Seq v4 Ultra Low Input to prepare fractions that had low cell numbers. Study-wide findings and caveats: Almost all vaccine-responding clonotypes could not be detected on day 0 in sorted memory subsets. The study re-detected most primary-vaccination clones after the booster (roughly 95% CD4, almost 90% CD8).

The sample holds many counts of this clonotype. V lost 5 bases and J lost 4, with 17 bases in between. This CDR3 region has 15 residues. CDR1 MNHEY and CDR2 SMNVEV come from the germline V gene (reference sequence). TCRdb re-analysed the 5' RACE reads in MiXCR, keeping a single row per CDR3 protein. The table records about 10,000 distinct CDR3 sequences, around 4.8% of them present only once. Sequencing used PBMCs, either bulk or a sorted T-cell subset (CD4+, CD8+, memory, or dextramer-sorted; not recorded which), obtained more than 14 days after the first yellow fever vaccination. V gene TRBV27 combines with J gene TRBJ1-1; D possibly corresponds to TRBD1 (5 bases). The clonotype comes from a man aged 18 to 29 who received the YFV17D yellow fever vaccine. CDR3: CASSRPGGFGTEAFF. The CDR3 coding sequence is TGTGCCAGCAGTAGACCGGGGGGATTCGGCACTGAAGCTTTCTTT.